This T cell receptor (beta chain) stems from a study of vaccination and CD4 T cells after COVID-19. Study-level background: The BNT162b2 or mRNA-1273 vaccine was given to participants in two doses. Overlapping SARS-CoV-2, HCoV-NL63, HCoV-OC43 and HCoV-229E spike peptides stimulated the cells.

With the Oncomine TCR Beta short-read assay, DNA from cultured CD4+ T cells was sequenced. TCRdb analysed the PCR reads with MiXCR anew, one entry per CDR3 protein. Among over 4,500 distinct CDR3 sequences listed, about 28% were seen once. Per the germline V gene, CDR1 is SGHTA and CDR2 is FQGNSA. The CDR3 has 14 amino acids. J was trimmed by 4 bases and V by 6 bases; bases with no gene match: 5. In this sample, this clonotype turned up a few times. What it binds is unknown. The treatment denotes: roughly ten-day PBMC culture with coronavirus spike peptide pools or control peptides (ViraFEST assay). Collection of the unexposed donor's CD4+ T cells took place before the COVID-19 pandemic (2011-2018). Cultures used roughly 2.1 million PBMCs per well, 7.5 to 10 IU/ml IL-2 and 8.5 to 10 ug/ml peptides.

The gene calls are TRBV7-2 and TRBJ1-1, with TRBD1 matching 10 bases. The receptor comes from a human donor in good health. The sequencing input was CD4+ T cells from blood, cultured in vitro. The CDR3 is CASSWTGGSTEAFF. CDR3 sequence (DNA): TGTGCCAGCAGTTGGACAGGGGGGAGCACTGAAGCTTTCTTT.